This TCR beta chain appears in the sequencing data of a study of T cell responses to AZD1222 COVID-19 vaccine. The study's findings and limits: Just a handful of people given AZD1222 tested seropositive at baseline. Donor demographics were predominantly white British with a female majority; clonal diversity may be underestimated. The breadth and depth of Spike-specific TCRs increased once two AZD1222 doses had been given.

Remarks on this clone: What it binds is unknown.

Only in-frame clones appear in the TCRdb table, and some are missing; sequencing was by immunoSEQ multiplex PCR. Of 130,000 to 150,000 clones listed, 90% to 95% are singletons. This CDR3 is 12 amino acids long. Germline V gives CDR1 SGHDT, CDR2 YYEEEE. The V end lost 4 bases, the J end lost 10 bases, and 9 bases lay between the germline ends. The material was peripheral blood, obtained after recovery from COVID-19. This clonotype originated in an adult who had recovered from COVID-19. The chain couples TRBV5-6 to TRBJ1-6; maybe TRBD1 (6 bases). This CDR3 reads CASSQQGSPLHF. CDR3 DNA: TGTGCCAGCAGCCAACAGGGCTCACCCCTCCACTTT.